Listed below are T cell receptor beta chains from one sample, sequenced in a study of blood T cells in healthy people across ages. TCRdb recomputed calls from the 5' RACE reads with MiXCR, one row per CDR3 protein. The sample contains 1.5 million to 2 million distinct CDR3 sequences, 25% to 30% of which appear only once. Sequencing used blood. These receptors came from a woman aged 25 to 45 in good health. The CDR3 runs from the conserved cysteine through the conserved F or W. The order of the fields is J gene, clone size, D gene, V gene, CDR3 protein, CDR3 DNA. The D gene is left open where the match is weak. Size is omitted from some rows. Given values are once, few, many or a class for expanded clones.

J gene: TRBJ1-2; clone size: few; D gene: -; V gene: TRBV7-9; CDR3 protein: CAGSLGQGSYGYTF; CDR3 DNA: TGTGCCGGCAGCTTAGGGCAGGGAAGCTATGGCTACACCTTC
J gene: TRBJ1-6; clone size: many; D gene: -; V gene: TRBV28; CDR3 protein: CASSLGRENSPLHF; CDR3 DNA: TGTGCCAGCAGTTTAGGACGGGAGAATTCACCCCTCCACTTT
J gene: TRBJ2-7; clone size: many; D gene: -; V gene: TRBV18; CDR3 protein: CASSSLPSSYEQYF; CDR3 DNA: TGTGCCAGCTCATCGTTGCCTAGCTCCTACGAGCAGTACTTC
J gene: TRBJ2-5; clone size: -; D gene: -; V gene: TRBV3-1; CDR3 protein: CASSQDLAGGTQYF; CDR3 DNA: TGTGCCAGCAGCCAAGATTTGGCCGGGGGGACCCAGTACTTC
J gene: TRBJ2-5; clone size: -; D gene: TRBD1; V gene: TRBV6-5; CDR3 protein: CASRPYRDRQETQYF; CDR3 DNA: TGTGCCAGCAGACCTTACCGGGACAGACAAGAGACCCAGTACTTC
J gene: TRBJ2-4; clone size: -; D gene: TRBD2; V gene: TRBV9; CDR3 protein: CASSVGGGTKNIQYF; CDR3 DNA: TGTGCCAGCAGCGTAGGCGGGGGGACCAAAAACATTCAGTACTTC
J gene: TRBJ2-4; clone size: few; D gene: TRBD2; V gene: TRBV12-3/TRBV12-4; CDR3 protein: CASSSGTSVGNEQYF; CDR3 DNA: TGTGCCAGCAGTTCCGGGACTAGCGTAGGTAATGAGCAGTACTTC
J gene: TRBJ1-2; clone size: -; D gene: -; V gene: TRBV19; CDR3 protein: CASSDSGLNYGYTF; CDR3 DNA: TGTGCCAGTAGTGACAGCGGACTTAACTATGGCTACACCTTC
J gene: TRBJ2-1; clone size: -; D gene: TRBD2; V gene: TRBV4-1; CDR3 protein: CASSQEAGVRRHEQFF; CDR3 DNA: TGCGCCAGCAGCCAAGAGGCGGGGGTCAGGAGACATGAGCAGTTCTTC
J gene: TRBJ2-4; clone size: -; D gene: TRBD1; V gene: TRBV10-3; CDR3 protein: CAISEGTGPTSGRYF; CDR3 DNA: TGTGCCATCAGTGAGGGGACAGGGCCTACTTCCGGGCGGTACTTC
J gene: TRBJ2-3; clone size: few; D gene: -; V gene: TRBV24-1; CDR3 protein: CAIAESTDTQYF; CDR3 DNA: TGTGCGATCGCAGAGAGCACAGATACGCAGTATTTT
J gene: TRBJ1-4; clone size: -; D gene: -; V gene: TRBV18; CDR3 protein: CASSPGRANEKLFF; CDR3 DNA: TGTGCCAGCTCACCGGGCAGGGCTAATGAAAAACTGTTTTTT
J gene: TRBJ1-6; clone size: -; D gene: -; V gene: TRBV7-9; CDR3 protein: CASSPQGRDGNSPLHF; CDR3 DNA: TGTGCCAGCAGCCCACAGGGAAGGGACGGAAATTCACCCCTCCACTTT
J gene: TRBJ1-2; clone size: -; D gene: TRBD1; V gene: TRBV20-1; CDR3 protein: CSAEPGQGDSAGYTF; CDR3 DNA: TGCAGTGCCGAACCGGGACAGGGAGACTCCGCTGGCTACACCTTC
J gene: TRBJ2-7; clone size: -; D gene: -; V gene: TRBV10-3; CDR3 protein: CAISETGRGTGYEQYF; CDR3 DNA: TGTGCCATCAGTGAGACGGGGCGGGGGACAGGCTACGAGCAGTACTTC
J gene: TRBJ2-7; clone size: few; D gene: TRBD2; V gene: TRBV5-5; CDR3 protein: CASSMTAGGYEQYF; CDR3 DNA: TGTGCCAGCAGCATGACCGCGGGAGGGTACGAGCAGTACTTC
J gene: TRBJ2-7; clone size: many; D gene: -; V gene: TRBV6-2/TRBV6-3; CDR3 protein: CASFGRGYEYEQYF; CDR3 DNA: TGTGCCAGCTTTGGACGGGGTTATGAATACGAGCAGTACTTC
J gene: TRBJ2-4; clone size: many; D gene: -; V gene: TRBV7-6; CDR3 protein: CASSLTGYNIQYF; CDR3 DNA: TGTGCCAGCAGCTTAACAGGGTACAACATTCAGTACTTC
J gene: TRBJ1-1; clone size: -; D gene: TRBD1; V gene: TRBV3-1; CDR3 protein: CASSQDLEDRGRGTEAFF; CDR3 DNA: TGTGCCAGCAGCCAAGATCTGGAAGACAGGGGAAGAGGGACTGAAGCTTTCTTT
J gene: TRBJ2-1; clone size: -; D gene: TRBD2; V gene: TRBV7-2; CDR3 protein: CASRRSFGGGNEQFF; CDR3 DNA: TGTGCCAGCAGACGCTCCTTTGGGGGGGGGAATGAGCAGTTCTTC
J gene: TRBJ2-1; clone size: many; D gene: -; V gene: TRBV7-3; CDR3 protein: CASSLAQGGGNEQFF; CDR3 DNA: TGTGCCAGCAGCTTAGCCCAGGGAGGTGGTAATGAGCAGTTCTTC
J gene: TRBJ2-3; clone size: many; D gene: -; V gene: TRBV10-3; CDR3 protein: CAISEPVGTDTQYF; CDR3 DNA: TGTGCCATCAGCGAACCGGTTGGCACAGATACGCAGTATTTT
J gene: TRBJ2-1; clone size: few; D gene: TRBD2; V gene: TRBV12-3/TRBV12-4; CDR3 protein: CASSLAGGPREQFF; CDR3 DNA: TGTGCCAGCAGCCTAGCGGGGGGGCCTCGTGAGCAGTTCTTC
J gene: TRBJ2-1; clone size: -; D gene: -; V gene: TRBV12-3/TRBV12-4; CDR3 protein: CASSYKKVLFF; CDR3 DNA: TGTGCCAGCAGTTACAAAAAAGTTCTGTTCTTC
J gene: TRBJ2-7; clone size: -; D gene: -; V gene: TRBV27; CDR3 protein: CASKGAVWSYNEQYF; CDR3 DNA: TGTGCCAGCAAAGGGGCAGTTTGGTCCTACAATGAGCAGTACTTC
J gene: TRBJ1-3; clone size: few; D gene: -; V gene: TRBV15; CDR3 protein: CATSRDRGSSGNTIYF; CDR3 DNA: TGTGCCACCAGCAGAGATCGGGGCTCCTCTGGAAACACCATATATTTT
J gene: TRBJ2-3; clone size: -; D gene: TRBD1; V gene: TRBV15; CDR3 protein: CATSSGTGGGGTDTQYF; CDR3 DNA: TGTGCCACCAGCAGCGGGACAGGCGGAGGGGGGACAGATACGCAGTATTTT
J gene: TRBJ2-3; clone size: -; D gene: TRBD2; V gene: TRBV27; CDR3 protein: CASRPTVSGVADTQYF; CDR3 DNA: TGTGCCAGCAGGCCGACAGTGAGCGGGGTAGCTGATACGCAGTATTTT
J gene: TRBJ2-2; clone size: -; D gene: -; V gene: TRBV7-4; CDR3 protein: CASSLLGSGELFF; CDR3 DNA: TGTGCCAGCAGCTTATTAGGGTCCGGGGAGCTGTTTTTT
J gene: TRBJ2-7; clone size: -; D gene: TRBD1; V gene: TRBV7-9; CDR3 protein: CASSAWDRGSDEQYF; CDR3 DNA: TGTGCCAGCAGCGCGTGGGACAGGGGGTCGGACGAGCAGTACTTC
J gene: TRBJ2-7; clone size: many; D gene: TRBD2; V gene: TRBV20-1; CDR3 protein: CSARLAGGLLYEQYF; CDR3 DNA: TGCAGTGCCCGACTAGCGGGAGGGCTTCTCTACGAGCAGTACTTC
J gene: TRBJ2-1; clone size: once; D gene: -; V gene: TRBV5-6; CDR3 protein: CASSLPPGLGDEQFF; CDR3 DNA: TGTGCCAGCAGCCTGCCCCCGGGGCTAGGGGATGAGCAGTTCTTC
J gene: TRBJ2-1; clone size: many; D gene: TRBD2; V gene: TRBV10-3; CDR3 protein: CAISSLAPYNEQFF; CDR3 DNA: TGTGCCATCAGCTCACTAGCGCCCTACAATGAGCAGTTCTTC
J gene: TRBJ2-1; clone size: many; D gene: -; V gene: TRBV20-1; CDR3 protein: CSAKTSSKGNEQFF; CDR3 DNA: TGCAGTGCTAAAACTAGTTCGAAGGGAAATGAGCAGTTCTTC
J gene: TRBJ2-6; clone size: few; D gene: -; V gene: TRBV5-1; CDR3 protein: CASSLGLGGANVLTF; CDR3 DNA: TGCGCCAGCAGCTTGGGCTTAGGGGGGGCCAACGTCCTGACTTTC
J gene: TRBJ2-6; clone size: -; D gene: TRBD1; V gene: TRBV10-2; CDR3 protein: CASSGVSGTGGFGANVRTF; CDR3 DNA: TGCGCCAGCAGTGGGGTTTCCGGGACAGGGGGCTTTGGGGCCAACGTCCGGACTTTC
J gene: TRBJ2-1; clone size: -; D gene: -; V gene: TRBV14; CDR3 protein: CASSLQRGQHNEQFF; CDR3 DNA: TGTGCCAGCAGCCTACAAAGGGGCCAGCACAATGAGCAGTTCTTC
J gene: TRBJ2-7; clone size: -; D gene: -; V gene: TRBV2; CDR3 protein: CASRREQGGYSYEQYF; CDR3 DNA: TGTGCCAGCCGTCGAGAGCAGGGGGGATACTCCTACGAGCAGTACTTC
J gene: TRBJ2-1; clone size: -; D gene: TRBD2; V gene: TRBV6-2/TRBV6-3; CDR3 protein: CAIGTSGFPNYNEQFF; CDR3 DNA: TGTGCCATCGGGACTAGCGGTTTTCCGAACTACAATGAGCAGTTCTTC
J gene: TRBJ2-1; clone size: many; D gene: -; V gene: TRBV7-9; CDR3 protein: CASSNNYNEQFF; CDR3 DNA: TGTGCCAGCAGCAACAACTACAATGAGCAGTTCTTC
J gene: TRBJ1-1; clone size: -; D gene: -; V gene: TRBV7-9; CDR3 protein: CAGSFEGGRETFF; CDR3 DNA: TGTGCCGGCAGCTTCGAAGGGGGGCGCGAAACTTTCTTT
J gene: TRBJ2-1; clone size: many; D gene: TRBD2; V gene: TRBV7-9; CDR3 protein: CASSLRTSGGYNEQFF; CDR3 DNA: TGTGCCAGCAGCTTGAGGACTAGCGGGGGTTACAATGAGCAGTTCTTC
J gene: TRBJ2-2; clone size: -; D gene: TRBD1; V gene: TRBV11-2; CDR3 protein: CASSFRDRGAGELFF; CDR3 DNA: TGTGCCAGCAGCTTCCGGGACAGGGGGGCCGGGGAGCTGTTTTTT
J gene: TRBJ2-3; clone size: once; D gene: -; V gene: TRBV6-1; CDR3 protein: CASGAGTPTTDTQYF; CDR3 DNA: TGTGCCAGCGGAGCCGGGACTCCAACAACAGATACGCAGTATTTT
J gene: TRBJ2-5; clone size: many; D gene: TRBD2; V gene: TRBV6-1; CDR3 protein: CASSATLAGGRETQYF; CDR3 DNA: TGTGCCAGCAGTGCAACACTAGCGGGGGGGCGGGAGACCCAGTACTTC
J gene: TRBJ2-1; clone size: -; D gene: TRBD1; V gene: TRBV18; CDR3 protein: CASSPGTGMYNEQFF; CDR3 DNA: TGTGCCAGCTCACCGGGGACAGGGATGTACAATGAGCAGTTCTTC
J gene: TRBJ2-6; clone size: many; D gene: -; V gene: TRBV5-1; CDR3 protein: CASSPMASGANVLTF; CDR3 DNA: TGCGCCAGCAGCCCGATGGCCTCTGGGGCCAACGTCCTGACTTTC
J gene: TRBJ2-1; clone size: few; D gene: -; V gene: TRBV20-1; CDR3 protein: CSAIPSPGVYNEQFF; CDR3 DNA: TGCAGTGCTATCCCCTCGCCAGGGGTCTACAATGAGCAGTTCTTC
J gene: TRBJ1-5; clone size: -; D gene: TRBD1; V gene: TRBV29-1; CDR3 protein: CSVRTGAHSNQPQHF; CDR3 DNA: TGCAGCGTTCGAACAGGGGCACATAGCAATCAGCCCCAGCATTTT
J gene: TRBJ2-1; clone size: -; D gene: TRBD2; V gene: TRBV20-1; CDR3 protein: CSASGTSGSWNEQFF; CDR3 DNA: TGCAGTGCTTCGGGGACTAGCGGGAGTTGGAATGAGCAGTTCTTC
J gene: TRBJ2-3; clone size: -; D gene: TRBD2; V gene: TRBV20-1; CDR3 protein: CSARSLANTDTQYF; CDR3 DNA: TGCAGTGCTAGATCACTAGCGAACACAGATACGCAGTATTTT
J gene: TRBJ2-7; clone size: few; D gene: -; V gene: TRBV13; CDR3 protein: CANSLGTRDYEQYF; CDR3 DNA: TGTGCCAACAGCTTAGGGACCCGCGATTACGAGCAGTACTTC
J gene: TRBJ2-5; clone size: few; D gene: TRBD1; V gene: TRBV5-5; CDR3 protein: CASSSTTGATRETQYF; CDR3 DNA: TGTGCCAGCAGCTCCACTACAGGGGCTACGAGGGAGACCCAGTACTTC
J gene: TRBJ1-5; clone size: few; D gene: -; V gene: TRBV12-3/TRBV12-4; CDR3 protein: CASSSRRLYSNQPQHF; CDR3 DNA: TGTGCCAGCAGTTCGCGTAGGCTCTATAGCAATCAGCCCCAGCATTTT
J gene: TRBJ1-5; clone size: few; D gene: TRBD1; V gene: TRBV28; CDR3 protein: CASRLQGDQPQHF; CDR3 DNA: TGTGCCAGCAGACTACAGGGGGATCAGCCCCAGCATTTT